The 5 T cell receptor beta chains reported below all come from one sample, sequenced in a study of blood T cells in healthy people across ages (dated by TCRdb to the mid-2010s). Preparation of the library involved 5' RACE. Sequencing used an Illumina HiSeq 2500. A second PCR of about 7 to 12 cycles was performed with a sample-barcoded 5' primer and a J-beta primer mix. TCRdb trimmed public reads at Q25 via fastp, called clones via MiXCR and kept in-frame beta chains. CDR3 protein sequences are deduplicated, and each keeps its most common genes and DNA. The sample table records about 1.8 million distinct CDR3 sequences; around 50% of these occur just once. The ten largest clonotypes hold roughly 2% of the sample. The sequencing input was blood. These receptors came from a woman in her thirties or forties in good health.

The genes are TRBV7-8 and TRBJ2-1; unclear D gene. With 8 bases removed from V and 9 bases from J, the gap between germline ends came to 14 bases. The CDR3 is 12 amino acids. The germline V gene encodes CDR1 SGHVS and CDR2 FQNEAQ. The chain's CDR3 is CASYDVSSEQFF. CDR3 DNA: TGTGCCAGCTACGACGTTTCGAGTGAGCAGTTCTTC.

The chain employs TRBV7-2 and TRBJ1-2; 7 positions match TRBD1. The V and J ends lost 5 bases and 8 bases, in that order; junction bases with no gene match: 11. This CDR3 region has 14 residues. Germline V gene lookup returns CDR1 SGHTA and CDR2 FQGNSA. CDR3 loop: CASSQQGKTSGYTF. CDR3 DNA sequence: TGTGCCAGCAGCCAACAGGGGAAAACAAGCGGCTACACCTTC.

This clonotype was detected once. DNA for the CDR3: TGTGCCAGCAGTTCACAGGCACATAGCAATCAGCCCCAGCATTTT. Its translation is CASSSQAHSNQPQHF. This chain connects TRBV12-3 or TRBV12-4 to TRBJ1-5; D may be TRBD1 (5 bases). Trimming shortened V by 4 bases and J by 0 bases, and 10 bases separated the two germline ends. The CDR3 spans 15 residues.

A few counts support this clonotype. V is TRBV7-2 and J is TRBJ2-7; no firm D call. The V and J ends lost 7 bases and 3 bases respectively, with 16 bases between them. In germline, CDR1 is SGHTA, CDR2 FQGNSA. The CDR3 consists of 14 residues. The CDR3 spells CASTLKGGYYEQYF. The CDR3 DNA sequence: TGTGCCAGCACCCTAAAAGGCGGCTACTACGAGCAGTACTTC.

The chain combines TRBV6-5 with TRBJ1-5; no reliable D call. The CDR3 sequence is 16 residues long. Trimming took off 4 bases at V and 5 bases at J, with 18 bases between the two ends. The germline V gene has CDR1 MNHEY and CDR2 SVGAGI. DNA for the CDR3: TGTGCCAGCAGTTCTCAGAAGAGGACCGTTGATCAGCCCCAGCATTTT. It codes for CASSSQKRTVDQPQHF.